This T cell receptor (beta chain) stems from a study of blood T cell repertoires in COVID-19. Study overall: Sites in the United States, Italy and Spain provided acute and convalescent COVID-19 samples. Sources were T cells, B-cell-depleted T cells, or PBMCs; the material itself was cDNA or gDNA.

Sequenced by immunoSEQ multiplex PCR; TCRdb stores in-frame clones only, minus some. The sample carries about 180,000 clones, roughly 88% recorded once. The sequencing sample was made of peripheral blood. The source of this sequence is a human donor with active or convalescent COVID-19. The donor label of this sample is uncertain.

DNA of the CDR3: TGTGCCACCAACCGGGAAGTGGAGACCCAGTACTTC. It codes for CATNREVETQYF. The J gene is TRBJ2-5, the V gene TRBV2; tentatively, D is TRBD2 (5 bases). Per germline, CDR1 SNHLY and CDR2 FYNNEI. The CDR3 loop spans 12 amino acids. Trimming took off 10 bases at V and 5 bases at J, with 14 bases between the two ends.